Sequencing of this TCR beta chain was carried out in a study of neurological immune-mediated disorders. Study-level findings and limits: Healthy controls had more TCR clonal expansion than multiple sclerosis, which showed the least, whereas HTLV-1-associated myelopathy showed the most.

One entry per CDR3 protein, called by TCRdb with MiXCR from the 5' RACE reads. This sample yields roughly 100,000 distinct CDR3 sequences, of which roughly 3.3% are seen a single time; about 2.9% belongs to the top ten. V lost 3 bases and J 5 bases, leaving 20 bases between the germline ends. Germline CDR1 reads DFQATT; CDR2 reads SNEGSKA (reference sequence). The CDR3 extends over 17 amino acids. Comment on this clonotype: What it recognizes is unknown.

Source material: PBMCs. The clonotype was recovered from a woman aged 45-65 years with multiple sclerosis. The rearrangement links TRBV20-1 to TRBJ1-6; a possible D gene is TRBD1 (5 bases). The CDR3 loop reads CSARIIGWGSHNSPLHF. The DNA of the CDR3 is TGCAGTGCTAGGATAATCGGTTGGGGCAGCCATAATTCACCCCTCCACTTT.